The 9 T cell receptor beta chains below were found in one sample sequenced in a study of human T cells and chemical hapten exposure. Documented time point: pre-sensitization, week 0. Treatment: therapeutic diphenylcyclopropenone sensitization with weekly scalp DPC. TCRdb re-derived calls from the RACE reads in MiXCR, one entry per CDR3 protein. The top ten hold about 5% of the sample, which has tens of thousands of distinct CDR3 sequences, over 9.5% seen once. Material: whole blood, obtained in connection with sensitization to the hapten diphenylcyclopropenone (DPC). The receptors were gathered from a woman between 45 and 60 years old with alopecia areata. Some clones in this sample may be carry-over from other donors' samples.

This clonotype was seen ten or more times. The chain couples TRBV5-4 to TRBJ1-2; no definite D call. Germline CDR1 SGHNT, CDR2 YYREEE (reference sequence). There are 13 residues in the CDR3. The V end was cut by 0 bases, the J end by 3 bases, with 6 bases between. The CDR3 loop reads CASSLVRDYGYTF. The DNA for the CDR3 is TGTGCCAGCAGCTTGGTTAGAGACTATGGCTACACCTTC.

In DNA form, the CDR3 reads TGTGCCAGCAGGTCGGGTCCCGGCGGACAGCCCCAGCATTTT. Its protein product is CASRSGPGGQPQHF. V usage is TRBV12-3 or TRBV12-4 and J usage is TRBJ1-5; D not certain. Trimming removed 6 bases from V and 7 bases from J, with 16 bases in between. The CDR3 contains 14 residues.

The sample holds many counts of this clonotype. CDR3 nucleotides: TGCAGTGCTAGCTCCGGGACGGCCCGGCCTGAAGCTTTCTTT. It yields the protein CSASSGTARPEAFF. The chain combines TRBV20-1 with TRBJ1-1; D may be TRBD1 (5 bases). Germline-derived CDR1 and CDR2 are DFQATT and SNEGSKA (reference sequence). The ends were cut back, 3 bases at V and 6 bases at J, with 17 bases in the middle. The CDR3 extends over 14 amino acids.

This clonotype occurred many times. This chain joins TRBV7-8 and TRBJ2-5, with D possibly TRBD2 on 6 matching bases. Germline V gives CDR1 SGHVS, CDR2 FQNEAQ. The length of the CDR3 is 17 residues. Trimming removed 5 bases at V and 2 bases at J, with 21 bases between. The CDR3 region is CASSPIGGFGGQETQYF. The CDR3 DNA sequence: TGTGCCAGCAGCCCGATTGGGGGGTTTGGTGGGCAAGAGACCCAGTACTTC. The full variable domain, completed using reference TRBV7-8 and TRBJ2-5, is GAGVSQSPRYKVAKRGQDVALRCDPISGHVSLFWYQQALGQGPEFLTYFQNEAQLDKSGLPSDRFFAERPEGSVSTLKIQRTQQEDSAVYLCASSPIGGFGGQETQYFGPGTRLLVL.

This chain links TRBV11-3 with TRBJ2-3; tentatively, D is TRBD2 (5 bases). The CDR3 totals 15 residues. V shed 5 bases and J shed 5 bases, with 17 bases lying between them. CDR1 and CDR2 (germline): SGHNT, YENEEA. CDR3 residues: CASSPNSGYGDTQYF. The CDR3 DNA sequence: TGTGCCAGCAGCCCAAACTCGGGGTATGGAGATACGCAGTATTTT. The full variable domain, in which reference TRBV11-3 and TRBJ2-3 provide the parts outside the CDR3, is EAGVVQSPRYKIIEKKQPVAFWCNPISGHNTLYWYLQNLGQGPELLIRYENEEAVDDSQLPKDRFSAERLKGVDSTLKIQPAELGDSAVYLCASSPNSGYGDTQYFGPGTRLTVL.

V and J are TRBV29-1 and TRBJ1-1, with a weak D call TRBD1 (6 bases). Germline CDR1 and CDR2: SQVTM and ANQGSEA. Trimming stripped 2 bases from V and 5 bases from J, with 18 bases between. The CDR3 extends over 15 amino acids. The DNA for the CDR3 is TGCAGCGTTGAACGGGCAGGGGTAGAAGGAACTGAAGCTTTCTTT. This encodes CSVERAGVEGTEAFF.

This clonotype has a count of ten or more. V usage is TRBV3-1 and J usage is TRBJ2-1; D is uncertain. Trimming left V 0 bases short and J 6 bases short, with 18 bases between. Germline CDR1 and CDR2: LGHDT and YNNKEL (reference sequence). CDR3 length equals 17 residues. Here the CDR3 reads CASSQDPGRIVGNEQFF. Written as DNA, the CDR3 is TGTGCCAGCAGCCAAGATCCAGGCCGAATAGTTGGCAATGAGCAGTTCTTC.

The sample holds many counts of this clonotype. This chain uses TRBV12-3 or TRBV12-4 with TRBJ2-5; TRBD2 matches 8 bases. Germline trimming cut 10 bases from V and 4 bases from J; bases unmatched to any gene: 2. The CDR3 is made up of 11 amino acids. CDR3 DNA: TGTGCCACAACTAGCGGAGAGACCCAGTACTTC. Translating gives CATTSGETQYF.

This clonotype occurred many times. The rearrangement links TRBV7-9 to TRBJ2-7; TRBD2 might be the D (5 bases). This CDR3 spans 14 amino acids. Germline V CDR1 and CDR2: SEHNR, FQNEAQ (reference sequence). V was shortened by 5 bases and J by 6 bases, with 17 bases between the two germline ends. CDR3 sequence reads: CASSLLTAGGEQYF. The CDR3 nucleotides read TGTGCCAGCAGCCTACTGACCGCCGGAGGCGAGCAGTACTTC.